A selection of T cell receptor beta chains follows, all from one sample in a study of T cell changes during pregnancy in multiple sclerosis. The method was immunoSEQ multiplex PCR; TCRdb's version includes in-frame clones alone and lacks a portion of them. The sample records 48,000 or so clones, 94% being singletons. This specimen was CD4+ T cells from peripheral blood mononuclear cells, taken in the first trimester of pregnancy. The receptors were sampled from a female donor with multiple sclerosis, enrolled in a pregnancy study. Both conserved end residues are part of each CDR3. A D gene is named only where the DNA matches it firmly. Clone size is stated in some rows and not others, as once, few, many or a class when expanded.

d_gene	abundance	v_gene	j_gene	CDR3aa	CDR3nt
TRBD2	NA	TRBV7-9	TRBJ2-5	CASSPLAGGRQETQYF	TGTGCCAGCAGCCCACTAGCGGGGGGTAGACAAGAGACCCAGTACTTC
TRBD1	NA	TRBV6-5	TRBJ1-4	CASRRTGGNEKLFF	TGTGCCAGCAGAAGGACAGGGGGCAATGAAAAACTGTTTTTT
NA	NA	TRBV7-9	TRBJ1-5	CASSSSGRPQHF	TGTGCCAGCAGCTCCTCCGGTAGGCCCCAGCATTTT
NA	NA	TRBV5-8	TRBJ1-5	CASSLPDRTRIRQPQHF	TGTGCCAGCAGCTTGCCCGACAGGACTAGAATACGGCAGCCCCAGCATTTT
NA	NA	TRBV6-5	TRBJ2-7	CASSRQPGGTYEQYF	TGTGCCAGCAGCCGGCAGCCGGGTGGCACCTACGAGCAGTACTTC
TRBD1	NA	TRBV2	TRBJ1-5	CASSERTGEVGQPQHF	TGTGCCAGCAGTGAACGGACAGGGGAAGTAGGTCAGCCCCAGCATTTT
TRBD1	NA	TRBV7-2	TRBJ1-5	CASSLAIGGGQPQHF	TGTGCCAGCAGCTTAGCGATAGGGGGCGGTCAGCCCCAGCATTTT
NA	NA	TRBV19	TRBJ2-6	CASSPSGSGANVLTF	TGTGCCAGTAGCCCGTCGGGAAGCGGGGCCAACGTCCTGACTTTC
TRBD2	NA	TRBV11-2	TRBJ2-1	CASSSLLAGGINEQFF	TGTGCCAGCAGCTCCCTCCTAGCGGGGGGTATCAATGAGCAGTTCTTC
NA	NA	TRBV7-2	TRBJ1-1	CASSLTLNTEAFF	TGTGCCAGCAGCTTGACACTGAACACTGAAGCTTTCTTT
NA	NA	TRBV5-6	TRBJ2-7	CASSLGATRRYEQYF	TGTGCCAGCAGCCTGGGGGCCACACGCCGCTACGAGCAGTACTTC
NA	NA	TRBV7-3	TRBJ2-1	CASSSSGTRLGEQFF	TGTGCCAGCAGCTCATCCGGGACTCGCCTAGGTGAGCAGTTCTTC
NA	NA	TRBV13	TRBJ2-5	CASRGDSRTQYF	TGTGCCAGCAGGGGGGACTCGCGGACCCAGTACTTC
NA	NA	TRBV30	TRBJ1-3	CAWSVALLSSGNTIYF	TGTGCCTGGAGTGTGGCCCTGCTTTCCTCTGGAAACACCATATATTTT
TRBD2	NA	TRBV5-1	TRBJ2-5	CASSGGWTSGGAGGETQYF	TGCGCCAGCAGCGGCGGCTGGACTAGCGGGGGGGCCGGGGGAGAGACCCAGTACTTC
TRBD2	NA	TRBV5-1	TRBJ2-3	CAVREDGRGADTQYF	TGCGCCGTCAGAGAGGACGGGAGGGGTGCGGATACGCAGTATTTT
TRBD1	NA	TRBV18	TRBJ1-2	CASSPPGTGGYGYTF	TGTGCCAGCTCACCACCCGGGACAGGGGGCTATGGCTACACCTTC
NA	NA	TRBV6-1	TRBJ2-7	CASSETRHEQYF	TGTGCCAGCAGTGAAACTAGACACGAGCAGTACTTC
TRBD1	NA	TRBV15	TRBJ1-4	CATSRPGTGNEKLFF	TGTGCCACCAGCAGGCCCGGGACAGGGAACGAAAAACTGTTTTTT
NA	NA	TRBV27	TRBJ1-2	CASGSSGWSGYTF	TGTGCCAGCGGATCCTCCGGGTGGAGTGGCTACACCTTC
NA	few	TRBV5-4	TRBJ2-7	CASRSAGTYEQYF	TGTGCCAGCAGAAGTGCGGGGACCTACGAGCAGTACTTC
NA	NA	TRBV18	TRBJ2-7	CASSLLTEGLAYEQYF	TGTGCCAGCTCACTTTTGACTGAGGGACTCGCCTACGAGCAGTACTTC
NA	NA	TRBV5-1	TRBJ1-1	CASSLDRNTEAFF	TGCGCCAGCAGCTTGGACAGAAACACTGAAGCTTTCTTT
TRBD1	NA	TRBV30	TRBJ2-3	CAWSPGQGNLDTQYF	TGTGCCTGGAGCCCAGGACAGGGGAATTTAGATACGCAGTATTTT
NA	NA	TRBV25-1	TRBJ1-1	CASSEGSGAGGNTEAFF	TGTGCCAGCAGTGAGGGTTCAGGGGCCGGAGGGAACACTGAAGCTTTCTTT
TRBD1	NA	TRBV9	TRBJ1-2	CASSAGTGGNNYGYTF	TGTGCCAGCAGCGCGGGGACAGGGGGTAACAACTATGGCTACACCTTC
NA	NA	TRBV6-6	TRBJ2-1	CASTLGQPDLYNEQFF	TGTGCCAGCACTCTAGGACAGCCCGACTTATACAATGAGCAGTTCTTC
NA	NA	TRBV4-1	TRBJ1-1	CASTQNILGRLRMNTEAFF	TGCGCCAGCACCCAAAATATCTTGGGCAGGCTGAGAATGAACACTGAAGCTTTCTTT
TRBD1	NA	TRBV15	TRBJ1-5	CATSREGAVDQPQHF	TGTGCCACCAGCAGGGAGGGGGCGGTCGATCAGCCCCAGCATTTT
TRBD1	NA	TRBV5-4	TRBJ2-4	CASSRQGTAKNIQYF	TGTGCCAGCAGCCGACAGGGTACAGCCAAAAACATTCAGTACTTC
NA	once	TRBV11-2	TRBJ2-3	CASSLSGASYTDTQYF	TGTGCCAGCAGCTTAAGTGGTGCTAGCTACACAGATACGCAGTATTTT
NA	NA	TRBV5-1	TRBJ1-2	CASRDLRRVNGYTF	TGCGCCAGCAGGGACCTACGGAGGGTAAATGGCTACACCTTC
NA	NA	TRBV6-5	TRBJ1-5	CASSYIGGVGNQPQHF	TGTGCCAGCAGTTATATTGGGGGCGTAGGCAATCAGCCCCAGCATTTT
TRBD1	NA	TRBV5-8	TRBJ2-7	CASSIRQGIDEQYF	TGTGCCAGCAGTATAAGACAGGGGATCGACGAGCAGTACTTC
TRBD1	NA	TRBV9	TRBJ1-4	CASSVREAGTVGEKLFF	TGTGCCAGCAGCGTACGGGAAGCCGGGACAGTGGGAGAAAAACTGTTTTTT
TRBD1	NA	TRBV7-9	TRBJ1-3	CASSTPKTGEYRNTIYF	TGTGCCAGCAGCACACCTAAGACAGGGGAGTATCGAAACACCATATATTTT
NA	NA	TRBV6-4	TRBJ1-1	CASSLYEETEAFF	TGTGCCAGCAGCCTATATGAGGAGACTGAAGCTTTCTTT
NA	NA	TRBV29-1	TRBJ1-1	CSAMNTEAFF	TGCAGCGCTATGAACACTGAAGCTTTCTTT
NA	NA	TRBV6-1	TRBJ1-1	CASSWGETEAFF	TGTGCCAGCAGCTGGGGGGAAACTGAAGCTTTCTTT
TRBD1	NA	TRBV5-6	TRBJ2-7	CASSPGQVGTYEQYF	TGTGCCAGCAGCCCCGGACAGGTCGGAACCTACGAGCAGTACTTC
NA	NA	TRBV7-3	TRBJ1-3	CASSLKGGRPSPGNTIYF	TGTGCCAGCAGCTTAAAGGGGGGGAGGCCTTCTCCAGGAAACACCATATATTTT
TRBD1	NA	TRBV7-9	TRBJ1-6	CASRRGQGASPLHF	TGTGCCAGCAGACGAGGACAGGGGGCATCACCCCTCCACTTT
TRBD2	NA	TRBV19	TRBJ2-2	CASRGAGTKTGELFF	TGTGCCAGTAGGGGAGCGGGGACGAAGACCGGGGAGCTGTTTTTT
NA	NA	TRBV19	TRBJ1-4	CASSRQVTEKLFF	TGTGCCAGTAGTAGACAGGTTACAGAAAAACTGTTTTTT
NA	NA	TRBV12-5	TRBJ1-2	CASENAQWGYTF	TGTGCTAGTGAAAACGCCCAGTGGGGCTACACCTTC
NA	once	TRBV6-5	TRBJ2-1	CASSYGRDSSYNEQFF	TGTGCCAGCAGTTACGGGCGGGACAGTTCCTACAATGAGCAGTTCTTC
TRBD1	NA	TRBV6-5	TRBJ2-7	CASSRQGARYEQYF	TGTGCCAGCAGCCGACAGGGGGCTCGCTACGAGCAGTACTTC
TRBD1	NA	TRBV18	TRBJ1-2	CASSLDRSYGYTF	TGTGCCAGCTCACTGGACAGGTCGTATGGCTACACCTTC
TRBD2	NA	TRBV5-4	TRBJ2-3	CASSLTSGGLRPDTQYF	TGTGCCAGCAGCCTGACTAGCGGGGGGCTCCGACCAGATACGCAGTATTTT
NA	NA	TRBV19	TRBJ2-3	CASRKQITDTQYF	TGTGCCAGTAGAAAACAGATCACAGATACGCAGTATTTT
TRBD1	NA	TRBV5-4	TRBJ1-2	CASREPGQFANGYTF	TGTGCCAGCAGGGAACCGGGACAGTTTGCAAATGGCTACACCTTC
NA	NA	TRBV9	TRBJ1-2	CASSARKGGSAYGYTF	TGTGCCAGCAGCGCCCGCAAGGGGGGGTCGGCCTATGGCTACACCTTC